The 8 T cell receptor beta chains below were found in one sample sequenced in a study of CD8 T cells in Susac syndrome. Reverse transcription of roughly 0.5 to 1 ug RNA was performed with random hexamers. Each CDR3 protein gets one entry after TCRdb re-called the immunoSEQ multiplex PCR reads with MiXCR. The data show roughly 200,000 distinct CDR3 sequences, approximately 95% seen once. Sequencing was done on a sample of CD4+ T cells from PBMCs. The receptors here all came from a human donor with multiple sclerosis.

The chain carries TRBV3-1 and TRBJ1-6; TRBD1 aligns across 9 bases. Losses at the gene ends were 5 bases for V and 6 bases for J; bases not matched to a gene: 8. Germline CDR1 and CDR2: LGHDT and YNNKEL (reference sequence). CDR3 length: 16 residues. This CDR3 is CASSSTGGLSNSPLHF. CDR3 nucleotide sequence: TGTGCCAGCAGCTCTACAGGGGGCCTGAGTAATTCACCCCTCCACTTT.

The chain carries TRBV5-1 and TRBJ2-5; perhaps TRBD1 as D (5 bases). CDR1 is SGHRS and CDR2 is YFSETQ in the germline V gene. The CDR3 sequence is 16 residues long. V lost 4 bases, J lost 0 bases, and 16 bases lay in between. The DNA for the CDR3 is TGCGCCAGCAGCGTGTGGGGCTCACAGCACCAAGAGACCCAGTACTTC. It translates to CASSVWGSQHQETQYF. Full variable domain (rest looked up from reference TRBV5-1 and TRBJ2-5): KAGVTQTPRYLIKTRGQQVTLSCSPISGHRSVSWYQQTPGQGLQFLFEYFSETQRNKGNFPGRFSGRQFSNSRSEMNVSTLELGDSALYLCASSVWGSQHQETQYFGPGTRLLVL.

The V call is TRBV12-3 or TRBV12-4, the J call TRBJ1-2; no firm D call. The CDR3 consists of 13 residues. With 3 bases removed from V and 4 bases from J, the gap between germline ends came to 9 bases. The CDR3 region has the DNA TGTGCCAGCAGTTTCGCAAGATTCTATGGCTACACCTTC. It yields the protein CASSFARFYGYTF.

The chain couples TRBV20-1 to TRBJ2-1, with D tentatively TRBD1 (5 bases). Trimming took 5 bases from V and 0 from J, leaving 14 bases between them. CDR1 and CDR2 (germline): DFQATT, SNEGSKA (reference sequence). The CDR3 contains 15 residues. The DNA for the CDR3 is TGCAGTGCTGGGGCGTTTCGACGCTCCTACAATGAGCAGTTCTTC. Translated: CSAGAFRRSYNEQFF.

The chain carries TRBV3-1 and TRBJ1-3, with D unresolved. The CDR3 contains 12 residues. V lost 1 base, J lost 3 bases, and 1 base lay in between. Germline CDR1 is LGHDT and CDR2 is YNNKEL (reference sequence). In DNA form, the CDR3 reads TGTGCCAGCAGCCAAGTTGGAAACACCATATATTTT. This translates into CASSQVGNTIYF.

This clonotype was seen only once. The chain combines TRBV12-3 or TRBV12-4 with TRBJ1-2, with D unresolved. V was clipped by 6 bases and J by 3 bases, with 17 bases between them. This CDR3 is built from 15 residues. The CDR3 loop reads CASSGPGLRYYGYTF. Here the CDR3 DNA reads TGTGCCAGCAGCGGACCGGGTCTCCGGTACTATGGCTACACCTTC.

J is TRBJ2-3 and V is TRBV29-1; no reliable D call. Looked up from germline, CDR1 is SQVTM and CDR2 is ANQGSEA. The V end was cut by 0 bases, the J end by 2 bases, with 9 bases between. The CDR3 loop spans 14 amino acids. CDR3 DNA: TGCAGCGTTGAAGAATCTCGACCCACAGATACGCAGTATTTT. Protein sequence: CSVEESRPTDTQYF.

The V call is TRBV29-1, the J call TRBJ2-3; 8 nucleotides align to TRBD1. The germline gives CDR1 SQVTM, CDR2 ANQGSEA. V trimming: 6 bases; J trimming: 3 bases; junction bases outside the gene matches: 5. This CDR3 spans 13 amino acids. The CDR3 loop is CSVDRGGTDTQYF. DNA of the CDR3: TGCAGCGTAGACAGGGGAGGTACAGATACGCAGTATTTT.